This T cell receptor (beta chain) was documented in a study of blood T cell repertoires in COVID-19. Study in general: Sites across the United States, Italy and Spain contributed samples from acute and convalescent COVID-19.

CDR1 is MNHEY, CDR2 SMNVEV, per germline (reference sequence). CDR3 length equals 16 residues. The V gene lost 3 bases and the J gene lost 9 bases, with 21 bases spanning the gap. Original methodology: Amplification of reference gene primers provided the estimated nucleated cell counts. Profiled with immunoSEQ multiplex PCR; TCRdb holds only in-frame clones, not every one. V and J calls and clone size are as listed in that table; D and trimming were resolved from the DNA. Among more than 70,000 clones listed, about 88% were seen once. V usage is TRBV27 and J usage is TRBJ2-1, with a possible D match to TRBD1 (7 bases). The source of this sequence is a woman of 80 years or more with acute or convalescent COVID-19. The material sequenced was peripheral blood. CDR3 sequence reads: CASSFWGAGGNGEQFF. DNA for the CDR3: TGTGCCAGCAGTTTTTGGGGGGCAGGGGGAAACGGTGAGCAGTTCTTC.